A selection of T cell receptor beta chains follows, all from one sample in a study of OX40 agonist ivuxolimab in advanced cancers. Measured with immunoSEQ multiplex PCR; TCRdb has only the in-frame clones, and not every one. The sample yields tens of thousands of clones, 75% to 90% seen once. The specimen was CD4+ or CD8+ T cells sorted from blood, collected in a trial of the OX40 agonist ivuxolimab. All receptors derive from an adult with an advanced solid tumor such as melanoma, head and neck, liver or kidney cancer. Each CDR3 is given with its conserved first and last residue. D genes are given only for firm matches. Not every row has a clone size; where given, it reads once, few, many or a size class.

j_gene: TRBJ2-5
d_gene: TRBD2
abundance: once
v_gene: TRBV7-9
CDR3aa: CASSLASASGKQETQYF
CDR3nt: TGTGCCAGCAGCTTAGCGTCGGCCAGCGGGAAACAAGAGACCCAGTACTTC

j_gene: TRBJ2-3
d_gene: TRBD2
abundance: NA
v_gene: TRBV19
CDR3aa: CASSIAGGGTDTQYF
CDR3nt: TGTGCCAGTAGTATAGCGGGAGGGGGAACAGATACGCAGTATTTT

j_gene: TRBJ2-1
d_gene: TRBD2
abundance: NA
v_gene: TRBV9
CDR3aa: CASSVAASGYNEQFF
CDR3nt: TGTGCCAGCAGCGTAGCGGCTAGCGGCTACAATGAGCAGTTCTTC

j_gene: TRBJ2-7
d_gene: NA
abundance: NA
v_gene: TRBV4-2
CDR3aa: CASSPGVNEQYF
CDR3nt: TGTGCCAGCAGCCCGGGGGTCAACGAGCAGTACTTC

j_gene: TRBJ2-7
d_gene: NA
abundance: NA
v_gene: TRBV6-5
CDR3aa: CASRPGVGGSYEQYF
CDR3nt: TGTGCCAGCAGACCAGGGGTTGGCGGTTCCTACGAGCAGTACTTC

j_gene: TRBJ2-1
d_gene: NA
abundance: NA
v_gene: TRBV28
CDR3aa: CASSSLGGGSSYNEQFF
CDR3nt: TGTGCCAGCAGTTCTCTGGGTGGGGGCAGCTCCTACAATGAGCAGTTCTTC

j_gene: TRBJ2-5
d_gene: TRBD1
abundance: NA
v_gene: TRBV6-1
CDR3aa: CASSGGQAEETQYF
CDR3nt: TGTGCCAGCAGTGGGGGACAGGCGGAGGAGACCCAGTACTTC

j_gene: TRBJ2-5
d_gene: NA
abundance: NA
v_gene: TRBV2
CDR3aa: CASSDGRGRTQYF
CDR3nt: TGTGCCAGCAGTGATGGTAGAGGCCGGACCCAGTACTTC

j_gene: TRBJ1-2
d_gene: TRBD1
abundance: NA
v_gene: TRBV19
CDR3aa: CASSPYGDRVYGYTF
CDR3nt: TGTGCCAGTAGTCCTTACGGGGACAGGGTCTATGGCTACACCTTC

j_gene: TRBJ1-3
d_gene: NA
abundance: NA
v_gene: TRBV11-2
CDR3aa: CASSLDSGQGRGNTIYF
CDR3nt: TGTGCCAGCAGCTTAGATTCCGGCCAGGGGAGAGGAAACACCATATATTTT

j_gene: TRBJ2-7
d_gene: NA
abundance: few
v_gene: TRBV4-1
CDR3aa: CASSQDFWQAYEQYF
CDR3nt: TGCGCCAGCAGCCAAGATTTTTGGCAGGCCTACGAGCAGTACTTC

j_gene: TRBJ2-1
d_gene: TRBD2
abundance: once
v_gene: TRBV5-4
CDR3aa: CASSLDAGGPSGEQFF
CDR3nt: TGTGCCAGCAGCTTGGACGCGGGAGGCCCCTCGGGTGAGCAGTTCTTC

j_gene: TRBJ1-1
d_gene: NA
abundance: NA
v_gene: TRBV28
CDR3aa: CASSKRTGTPRGTEAFF
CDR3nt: TGTGCCAGCAGCAAAAGGACCGGGACACCAAGGGGCACTGAAGCTTTCTTT

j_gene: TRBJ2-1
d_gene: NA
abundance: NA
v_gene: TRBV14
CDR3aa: CASSLSYEQFF
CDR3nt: TGTGCCAGCAGCCTCAGCTATGAGCAGTTCTTC

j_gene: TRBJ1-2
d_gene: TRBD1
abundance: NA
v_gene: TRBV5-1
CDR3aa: CASSSNPGQGGYGYTF
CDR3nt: TGCGCCAGCAGCTCAAACCCGGGACAGGGAGGCTATGGCTACACCTTC

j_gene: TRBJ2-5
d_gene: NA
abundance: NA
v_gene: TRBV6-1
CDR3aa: CASSEAMGGWETQYF
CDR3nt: TGTGCCAGCAGTGAAGCAATGGGTGGGTGGGAGACCCAGTACTTC

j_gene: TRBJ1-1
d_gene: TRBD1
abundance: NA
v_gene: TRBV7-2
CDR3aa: CASSSGTVRVNTEAFF
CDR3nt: TGTGCCAGCAGCTCCGGGACAGTCCGGGTGAACACTGAAGCTTTCTTT

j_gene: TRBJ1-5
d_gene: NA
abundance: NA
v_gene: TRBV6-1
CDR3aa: CASSNQGRQPQHF
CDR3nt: TGTGCCAGCAGTAATCAGGGGAGACAGCCCCAGCATTTT

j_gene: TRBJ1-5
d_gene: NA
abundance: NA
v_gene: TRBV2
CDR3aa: CASKGDAGQPQHF
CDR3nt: TGTGCCTCAAAGGGGGACGCCGGTCAGCCCCAGCATTTT

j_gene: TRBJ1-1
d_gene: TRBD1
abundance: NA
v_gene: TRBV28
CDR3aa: CASNTGDTEAFF
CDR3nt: TGTGCCAGCAATACAGGGGACACTGAAGCTTTCTTT

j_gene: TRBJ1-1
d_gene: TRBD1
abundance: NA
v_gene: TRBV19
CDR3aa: CASSGFGDRAMSSEAFF
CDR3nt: TGTGCCAGTTCGGGGTTTGGGGACAGGGCTATGTCTTCTGAAGCTTTCTTT

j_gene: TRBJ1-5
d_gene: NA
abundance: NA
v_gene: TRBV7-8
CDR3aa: CASSPRTSWDQPQHF
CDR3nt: TGTGCCAGCAGCCCCAGGACAAGTTGGGATCAGCCCCAGCATTTT

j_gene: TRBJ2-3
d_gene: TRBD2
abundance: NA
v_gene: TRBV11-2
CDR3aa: CASSLLLAGELDTQYF
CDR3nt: TGTGCCAGCAGCTTACTACTAGCGGGAGAATTGGATACGCAGTATTTT

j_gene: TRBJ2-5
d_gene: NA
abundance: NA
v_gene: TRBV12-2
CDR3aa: CASRPHPPLASQETQYF
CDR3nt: TGTGCAAGTCGCCCCCACCCTCCACTGGCTAGCCAAGAGACCCAGTACTTC

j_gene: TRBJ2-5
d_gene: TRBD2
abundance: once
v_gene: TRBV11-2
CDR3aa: CASSPRPGLASETQYF
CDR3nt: TGTGCCAGCAGCCCCCGTCCGGGACTAGCGTCGGAGACCCAGTACTTC

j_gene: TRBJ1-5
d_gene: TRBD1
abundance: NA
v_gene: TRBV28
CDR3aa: CASRGGTGYQPQHF
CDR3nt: TGTGCCAGCAGGGGAGGGACAGGTTATCAGCCCCAGCATTTT

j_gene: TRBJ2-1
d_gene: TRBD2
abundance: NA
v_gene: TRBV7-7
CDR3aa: CASSGRHGCRRHSGREFF
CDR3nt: TGTGCTAGCAGCGGACGACACGGATGCCGTCGACACAGCGGGAGGGAGTTCTTC

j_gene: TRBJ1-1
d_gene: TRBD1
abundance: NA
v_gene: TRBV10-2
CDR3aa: CASSSDRGTEAFF
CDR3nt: TGCGCCAGCAGTTCTGACAGGGGAACTGAAGCTTTCTTT

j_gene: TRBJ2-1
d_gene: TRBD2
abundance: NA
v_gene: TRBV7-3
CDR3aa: CASSPGLAGVNEQFF
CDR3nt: TGTGCCAGCAGCCCAGGACTAGCGGGGGTTAATGAGCAGTTCTTC

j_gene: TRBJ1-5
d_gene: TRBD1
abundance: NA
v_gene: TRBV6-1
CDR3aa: CASSSGGYQPQHF
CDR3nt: TGTGCCAGCAGCTCAGGGGGCTATCAGCCCCAGCATTTT

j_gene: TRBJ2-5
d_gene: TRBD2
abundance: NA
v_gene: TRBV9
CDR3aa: CASSAHDGLAGGTGETQYF
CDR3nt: TGTGCCAGCAGCGCCCATGACGGACTAGCGGGAGGTACTGGCGAGACCCAGTACTTC

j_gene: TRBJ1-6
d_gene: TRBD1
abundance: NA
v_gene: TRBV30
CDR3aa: CAWRPPQGGRPYNSPLHF
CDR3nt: TGTGCCTGGAGACCGCCCCAGGGGGGCAGACCCTATAATTCACCCCTCCACTTT

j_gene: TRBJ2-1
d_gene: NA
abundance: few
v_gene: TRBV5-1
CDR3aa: CASSFLGEDNEQFF
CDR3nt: TGCGCCAGCAGCTTTCTTGGCGAGGACAATGAGCAGTTCTTC

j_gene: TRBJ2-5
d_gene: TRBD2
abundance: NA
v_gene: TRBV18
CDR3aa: CASSPPPGTSGISETQYF
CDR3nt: TGTGCCAGCTCACCCCCCCCAGGGACTAGCGGGATTTCAGAGACCCAGTACTTC